This TCR beta chain comes out of a study of blood T cell repertoires in COVID-19. For the study at large: Collection of acute and convalescent COVID-19 samples took place in the United States, Italy and Spain. T cells, B-cell-depleted T cells, or PBMCs provided the cDNA or gDNA that served as material.

In the original analysis: Cell counts per sample came from amplifying reference gene primers. Some clones are missing from TCRdb's copy, which holds only in-frame ones; the method was immunoSEQ multiplex PCR. The V and J calls and clone size are taken from that table; D and trimming were inferred from the DNA. In the table there are some 190,000 clones, more than 75% of which are singletons. The junction had 4 bases not matched to a gene; V was cut back by 6 bases and J by 2 bases. CDR1 and CDR2 (germline): MNHEY, SMNVEV (reference sequence). The CDR3 has 13 residues. This receptor was identified in a woman of 80 years or more with acute or convalescent COVID-19. The J gene is TRBJ2-7, the V gene TRBV27; 7 positions agree with TRBD2. The sequenced sample consisted of peripheral blood. For the CDR3, the DNA is TGTGCCAGCAGCAAACTAGCGCCCTACGAGCAGTACTTC. Amino acid sequence: CASSKLAPYEQYF.